The table lists the clone carrying this T cell receptor (beta chain) with many counts. The antigen remains undetermined. V dropped 4 bases and J dropped 2 bases, with 14 bases sitting between them. The CDR3 runs 15 residues. CDR1 is SGHTA and CDR2 is FQGTGA in the germline V gene. These data originate in a study of T cell repertoires in cytomegalovirus infection. About the research overall: Shared public TCR beta signatures pointed to both CMV infection and a matching HLA type.

Study outcomes and limitations: It was HLA-C-restricted CMV-specific TCR beta clonotypes that dominated the response ex vivo.

TCRdb independently ran MiXCR on the reads; one entry per CDR3 protein. Seen here are some 200,000 distinct CDR3 sequences, about 20% observed once, and the top ten hold about 3%. This rearrangement joins TRBV7-3 to TRBJ2-5; the D is unclear. The sample comprised PBMCs. This TCR was sampled from a human donor in good health (CMV status not recorded). Some clones in this sample may be carry-over from other donors' samples. CDR3 sequence: CASSSSGTVQETQYF. CDR3 DNA sequence: TGTGCCAGCAGCTCCAGTGGAACCGTTCAAGAGACCCAGTACTTC. The full variable domain, in which reference TRBV7-3 and TRBJ2-5 provide the parts outside the CDR3, is GAGVSQTPSNKVTEKGKYVELRCDPISGHTALYWYRQSLGQGPEFLIYFQGTGAADDSGLPNDRFFAVRPEGSVSTLKIQRTERGDSAVYLCASSSSGTVQETQYFGPGTRLLVL.